This T cell receptor (beta chain) was sequenced during a study of T-cell reconstitution after alpha-beta-depleted transplantation in children. Unmatched junction bases numbered 11, after V lost 4 bases and J lost 0 bases. CDR3 size: 20 residues. Looked up from germline, CDR1 is LNHDA and CDR2 is SQIVND (reference sequence). This clonotype was counted many times. Antigen specificity is unknown. During its preparation, the TCRbeta library received unique molecular identifiers. One entry per CDR3 protein results from TCRdb running MiXCR on the PCR reads. The sample contains approximately 32,000 distinct CDR3 sequences, under 7.5% of which appear only once. Study findings and constraints: In patients about two months after transplant, alpha-beta T cells reportedly arose from several hundred expanded graft clones.

The sample here was peripheral blood, taken 60 days after TCRalphabeta/CD19-depleted stem cell transplant. The clonotype comes from a child younger than two who had a stem cell transplant for acute myeloid leukemia, so the T cells may come from the graft donor. This chain links TRBV19 with TRBJ2-1; 14 bases are shared with TRBD2. CDR3 in amino acids: CASSTRLAGGPASSYNEQFF. CDR3 nucleotide sequence: TGTGCCAGTAGTACCCGACTAGCGGGAGGGCCAGCGAGCTCCTACAATGAGCAGTTCTTC.